This entry is about one T cell receptor beta chain. Its antigen is unknown. 60 Vbeta and 13 Jbeta primers were used in PCR. Method: immunoSEQ multiplex PCR; TCRdb's copy keeps in-frame clones and lacks some. The sample lists 100,000 to 150,000 clones, approximately 80% occurring once. The source of the sample is a study of cytomegalovirus exposure and HLA in healthy donors. Across the whole study: Early release data held 85 million or so unique TCRs from HLA-typed donors.

Study outcomes and limitations: Analysis performed later found 16,951 TCR beta sequences associated with HLA alleles at 0.05 false discovery rate. From TCR beta sequences, most subjects' HLA-A and HLA-B alleles were reportedly predicted accurately. Most TCR beta V segments were productive about 87% or about 30% of the time in an earlier analysis.

Germline V gene sequence: CDR1 SGHTA, CDR2 FQGNSA. The CDR3 totals 13 residues. V was trimmed by 1 base and J by 10 bases, leaving 8 bases between them. The sample comprised PBMCs. The receptor's source is a woman aged 40 to 55 in good health and CMV-seronegative. The chain has TRBV7-2 and TRBJ1-6; D call uncertain. The CDR3 here is CASSLGRESPLHF. The CDR3 DNA sequence: TGTGCCAGCAGCTTAGGGAGGGAGTCACCCCTCCACTTT.